The T cell receptor (beta chain) described here comes from a study of CD8+ T cells in alopecia areata. Study-level findings and limits: An increase in clonality over normal scalp was evident in lesional scalp, especially alopecia totalis/universalis.

Treatment described: oral pan-JAK inhibitor, 5-10 mg twice daily. The CDR3 loop spans 15 amino acids. Trimming left V 0 bases short and J 5 bases short, with 13 bases between. Germline V gives CDR1 LNHNV, CDR2 YYDKDF (reference sequence). Of note for this clone: Its antigen is not identified.

Sequencing templates came from extracted RNA that was reverse transcribed into cDNA. TCRdb's copy holds only in-frame clones and misses some; the assay was immunoSEQ multiplex PCR. The sample shows about 270,000 clones, 45% to 70% of them seen only once. V is TRBV15 and J is TRBJ1-2; TRBD1 might be the D (6 bases). This sample comprised CD4+ T cells sorted from blood, obtained at approximately week 51, from a patient treated with tofacitinib. The receptor's source is a human donor with alopecia areata. DNA for the CDR3: TGTGCCACCAGCAGAGACGGGGCAGGGGAATATGGCTACACCTTC. This encodes CATSRDGAGEYGYTF. Together with reference TRBV15 and TRBJ1-2, the CDR3 gives the full variable domain: DAMVIQNPRYQVTQFGKPVTLSCSQTLNHNVMYWYQQKSSQAPKLLFHYYDKDFNNEADTPDNFQSRRPNTSFCFLDIRSPGLGDTAMYLCATSRDGAGEYGYTFGSGTRLTVV.